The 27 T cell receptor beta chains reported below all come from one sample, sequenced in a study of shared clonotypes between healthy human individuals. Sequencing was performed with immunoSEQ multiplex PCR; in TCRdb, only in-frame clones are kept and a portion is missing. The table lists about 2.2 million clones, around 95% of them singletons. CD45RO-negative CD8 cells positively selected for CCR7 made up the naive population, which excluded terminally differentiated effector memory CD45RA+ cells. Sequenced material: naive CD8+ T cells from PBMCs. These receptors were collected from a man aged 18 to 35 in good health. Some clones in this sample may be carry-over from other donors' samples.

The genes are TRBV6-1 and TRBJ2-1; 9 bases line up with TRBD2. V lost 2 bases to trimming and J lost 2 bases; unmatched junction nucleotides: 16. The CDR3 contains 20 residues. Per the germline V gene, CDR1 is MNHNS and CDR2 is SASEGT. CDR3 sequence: CASSEPWRGSGSLPYNEQFF. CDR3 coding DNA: TGTGCCAGCAGTGAACCGTGGCGAGGTAGCGGGAGTCTCCCCTACAATGAGCAGTTCTTC.

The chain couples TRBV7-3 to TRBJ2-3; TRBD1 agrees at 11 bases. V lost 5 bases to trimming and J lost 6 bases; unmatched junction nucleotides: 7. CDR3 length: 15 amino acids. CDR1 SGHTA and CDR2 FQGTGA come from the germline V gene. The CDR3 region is CASSPGTGGWDTQYF. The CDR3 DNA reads TGTGCCAGCAGCCCCGGGACAGGGGGGTGGGATACGCAGTATTTT.

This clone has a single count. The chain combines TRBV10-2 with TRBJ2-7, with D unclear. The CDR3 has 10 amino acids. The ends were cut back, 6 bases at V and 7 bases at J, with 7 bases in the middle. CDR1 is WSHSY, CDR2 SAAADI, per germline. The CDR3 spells CASRAREQYF. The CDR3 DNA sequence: TGCGCCAGCAGGGCGAGGGAGCAGTACTTC.

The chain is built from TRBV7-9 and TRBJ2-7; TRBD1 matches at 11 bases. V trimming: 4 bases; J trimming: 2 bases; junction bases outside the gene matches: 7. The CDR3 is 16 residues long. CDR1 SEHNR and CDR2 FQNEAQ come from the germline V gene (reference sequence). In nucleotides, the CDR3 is TGTGCCAGCAGCTCCCCCCCGGGACAGGGGGCCTACGAGCAGTACTTC. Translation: CASSSPPGQGAYEQYF.

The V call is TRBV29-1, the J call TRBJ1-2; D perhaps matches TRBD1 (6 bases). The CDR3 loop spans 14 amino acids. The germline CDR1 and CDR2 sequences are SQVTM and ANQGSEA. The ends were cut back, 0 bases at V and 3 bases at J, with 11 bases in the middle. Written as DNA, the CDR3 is TGCAGCGTTGAAGATCAGGGGCCTTACTATGGCTACACCTTC. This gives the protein CSVEDQGPYYGYTF.

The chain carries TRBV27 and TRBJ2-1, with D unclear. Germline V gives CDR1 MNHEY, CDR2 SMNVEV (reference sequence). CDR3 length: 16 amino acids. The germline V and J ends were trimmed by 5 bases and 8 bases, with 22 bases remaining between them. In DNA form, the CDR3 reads TGTGCCAGCAGTACGACTCGCGAGCCCCCCGCCCATGAGCAGTTCTTC. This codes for CASSTTREPPAHEQFF.

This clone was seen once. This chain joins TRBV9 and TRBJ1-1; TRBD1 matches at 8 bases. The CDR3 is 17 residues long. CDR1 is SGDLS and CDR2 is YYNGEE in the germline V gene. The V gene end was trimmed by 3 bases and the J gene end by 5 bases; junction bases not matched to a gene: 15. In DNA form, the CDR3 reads TGTGCCAGCAGCGCACACGGAGACAGGGGACAGAAGACTGAAGCTTTCTTT. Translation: CASSAHGDRGQKTEAFF.

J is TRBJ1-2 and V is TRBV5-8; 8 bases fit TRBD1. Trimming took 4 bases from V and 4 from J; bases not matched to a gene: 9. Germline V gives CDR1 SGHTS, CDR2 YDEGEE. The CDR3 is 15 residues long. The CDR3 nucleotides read TGTGCCAGCAGCGGCGGGGACAGGTCGGCCTATGGCTACACCTTC. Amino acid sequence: CASSGGDRSAYGYTF. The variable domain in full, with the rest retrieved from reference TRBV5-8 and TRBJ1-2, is EAGVTQSPTHLIKTRGQQATLRCSPISGHTSVYWYQQALGLGLQFLLWYDEGEERNRGNFPPRFSGRQFPNYSSELNVNALELEDSALYLCASSGGDRSAYGYTFGSGTRLTVV.

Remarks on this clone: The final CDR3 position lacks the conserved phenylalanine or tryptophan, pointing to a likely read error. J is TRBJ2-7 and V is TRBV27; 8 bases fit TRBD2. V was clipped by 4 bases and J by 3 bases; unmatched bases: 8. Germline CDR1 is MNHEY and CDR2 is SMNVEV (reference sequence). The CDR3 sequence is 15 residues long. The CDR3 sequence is CASSSPRGGNYEQYL. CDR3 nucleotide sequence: TGTGCCAGCAGTTCCCCCCGGGGGGGAAACTACGAGCAGTACCTC.

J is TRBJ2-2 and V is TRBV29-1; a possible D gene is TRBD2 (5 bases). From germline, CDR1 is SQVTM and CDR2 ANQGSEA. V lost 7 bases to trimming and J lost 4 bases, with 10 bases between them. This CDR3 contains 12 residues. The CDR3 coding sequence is TGCAGCGCCCTACTAGGCACCGGGGAGCTGTTTTTT. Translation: CSALLGTGELFF.

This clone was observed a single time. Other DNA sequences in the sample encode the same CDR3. CDR3 nucleotides: TGTGCCAGCAGTGTTAGCGGCCTAAGCACAGATACGCAGTATTTT. Protein sequence: CASSVSGLSTDTQYF. The chain is built from TRBV9 and TRBJ2-3; D perhaps matches TRBD2 (6 bases). Germline lookup yields CDR1 SGDLS and CDR2 YYNGEE. The CDR3 extends over 15 amino acids. Trimming left V 5 bases short and J 0 bases short, with 13 bases between.

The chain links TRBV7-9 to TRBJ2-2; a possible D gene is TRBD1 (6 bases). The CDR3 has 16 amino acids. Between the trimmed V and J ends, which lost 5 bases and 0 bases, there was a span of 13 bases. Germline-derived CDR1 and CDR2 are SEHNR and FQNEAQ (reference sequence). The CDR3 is CASSIRDTSNTGELFF. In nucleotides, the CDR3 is TGTGCCAGCAGCATCCGGGACACCTCGAACACCGGGGAGCTGTTTTTT.

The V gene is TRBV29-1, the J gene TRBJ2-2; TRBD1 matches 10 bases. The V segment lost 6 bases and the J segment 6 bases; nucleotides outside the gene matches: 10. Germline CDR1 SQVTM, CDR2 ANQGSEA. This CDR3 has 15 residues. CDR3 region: CSVETGTGVSGELFF. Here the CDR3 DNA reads TGCAGCGTAGAAACCGGGACAGGGGTTTCCGGGGAGCTGTTTTTT.

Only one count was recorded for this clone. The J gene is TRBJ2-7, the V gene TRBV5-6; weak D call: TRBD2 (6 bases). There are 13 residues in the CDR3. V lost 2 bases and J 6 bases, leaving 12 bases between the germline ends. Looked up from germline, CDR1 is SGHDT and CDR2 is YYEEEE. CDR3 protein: CASSFGGGSEQYF. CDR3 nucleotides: TGTGCCAGCAGCTTCGGGGGAGGATCCGAGCAGTACTTC.

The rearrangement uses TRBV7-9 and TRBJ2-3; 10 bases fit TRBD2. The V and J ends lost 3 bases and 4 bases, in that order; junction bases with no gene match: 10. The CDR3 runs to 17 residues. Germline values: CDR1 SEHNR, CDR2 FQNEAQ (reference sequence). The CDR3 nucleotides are TGTGCCAGCAGCTTCACGTGGGCTAGCGGGAGTTCAGATACGCAGTATTTT. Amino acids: CASSFTWASGSSDTQYF. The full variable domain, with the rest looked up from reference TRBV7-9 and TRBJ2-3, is DTGVSQNPRHKITKRGQNVTFRCDPISEHNRLYWYRQTLGQGPEFLTYFQNEAQLEKSRLLSDRFSAERPKGSFSTLEIQRTEQGDSAMYLCASSFTWASGSSDTQYFGPGTRLTVL.

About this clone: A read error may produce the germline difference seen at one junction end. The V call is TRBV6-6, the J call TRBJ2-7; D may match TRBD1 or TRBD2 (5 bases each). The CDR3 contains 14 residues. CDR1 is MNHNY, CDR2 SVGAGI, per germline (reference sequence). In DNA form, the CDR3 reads TGTGCCAGCAGTTACTCGAGGGACGGCCTACCGCAGGACTTC. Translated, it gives CASSYSRDGLPQDF.

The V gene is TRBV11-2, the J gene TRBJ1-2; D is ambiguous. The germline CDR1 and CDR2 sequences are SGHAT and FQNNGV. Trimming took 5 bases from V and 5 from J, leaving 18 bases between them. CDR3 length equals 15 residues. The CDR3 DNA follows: TGTGCCAGCAGCCCGGGGAGGACGGCTTCTTATGGCTACACCTTC. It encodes CASSPGRTASYGYTF.

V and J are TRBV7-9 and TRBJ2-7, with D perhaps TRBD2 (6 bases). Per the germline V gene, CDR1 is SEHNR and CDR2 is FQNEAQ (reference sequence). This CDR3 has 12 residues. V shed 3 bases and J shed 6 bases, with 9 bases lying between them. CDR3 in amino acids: CASSLMGGEQYF. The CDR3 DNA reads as TGTGCCAGCAGCTTGATGGGGGGCGAGCAGTACTTC.

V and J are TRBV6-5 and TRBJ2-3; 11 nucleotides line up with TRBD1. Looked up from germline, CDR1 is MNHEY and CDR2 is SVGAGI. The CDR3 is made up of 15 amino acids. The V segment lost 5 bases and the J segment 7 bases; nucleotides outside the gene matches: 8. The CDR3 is CASSLGQGAQYTQYF. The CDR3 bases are TGTGCCAGCAGTCTCGGACAGGGGGCGCAATATACGCAGTATTTT.

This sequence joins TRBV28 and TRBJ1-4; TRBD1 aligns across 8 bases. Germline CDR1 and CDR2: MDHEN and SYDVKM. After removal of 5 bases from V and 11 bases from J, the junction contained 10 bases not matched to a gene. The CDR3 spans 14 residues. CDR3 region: CASSAGGTGDKLFF. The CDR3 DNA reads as TGTGCCAGCAGTGCTGGTGGGACAGGAGATAAACTGTTTTTT.

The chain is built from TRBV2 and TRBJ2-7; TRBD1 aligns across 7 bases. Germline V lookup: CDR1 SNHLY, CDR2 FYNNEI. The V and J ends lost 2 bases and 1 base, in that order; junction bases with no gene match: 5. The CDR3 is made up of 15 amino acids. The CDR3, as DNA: TGTGCCAGCAGTGAATTTGAGGGACAGTCCTACGAGCAGTACTTC. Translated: CASSEFEGQSYEQYF.

CDR3 amino acids: CASSYSISGALHEQYF. CDR3 bases: TGTGCCAGCAGTTACTCGATATCAGGGGCGCTCCACGAGCAGTACTTC. The rearrangement uses TRBV6-5 and TRBJ2-5; the D gene is possibly TRBD1 (6 bases). TRBJ2-7 matches the DNA end more closely, so the J call is doubtful. Looked up from germline, CDR1 is MNHEY and CDR2 is SVGAGI. This CDR3 spans 16 amino acids.

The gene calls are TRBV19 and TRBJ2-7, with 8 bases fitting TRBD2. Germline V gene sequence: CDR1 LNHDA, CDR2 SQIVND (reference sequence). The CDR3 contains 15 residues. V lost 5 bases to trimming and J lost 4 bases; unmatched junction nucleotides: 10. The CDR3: CASSLTSGPLYEQYF. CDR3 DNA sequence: TGTGCCAGTAGTCTTACTAGCGGTCCTTTATACGAGCAGTACTTC.

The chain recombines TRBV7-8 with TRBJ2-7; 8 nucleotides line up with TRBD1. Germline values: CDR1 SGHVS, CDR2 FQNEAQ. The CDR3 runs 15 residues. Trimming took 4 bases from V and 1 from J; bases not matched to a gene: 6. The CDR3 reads CASSSDRGESYEQYF. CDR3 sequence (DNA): TGTGCCAGCAGCTCAGACAGGGGTGAGTCCTACGAGCAGTACTTC.

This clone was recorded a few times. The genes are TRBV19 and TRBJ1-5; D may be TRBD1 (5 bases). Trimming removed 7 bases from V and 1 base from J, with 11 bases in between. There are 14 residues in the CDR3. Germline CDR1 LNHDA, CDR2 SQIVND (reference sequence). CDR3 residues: CASMARDSNQPQHF. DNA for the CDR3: TGTGCCAGTATGGCCCGGGACAGCAATCAGCCCCAGCATTTT.

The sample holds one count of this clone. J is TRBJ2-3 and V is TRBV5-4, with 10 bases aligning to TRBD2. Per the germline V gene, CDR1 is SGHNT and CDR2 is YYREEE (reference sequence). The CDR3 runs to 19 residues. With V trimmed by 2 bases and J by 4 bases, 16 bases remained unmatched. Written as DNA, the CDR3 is TGTGCCAGCAGCTTCAAGGGCTTTAGCGGGAGGTCTGTCGCAGATACGCAGTATTTT. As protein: CASSFKGFSGRSVADTQYF.

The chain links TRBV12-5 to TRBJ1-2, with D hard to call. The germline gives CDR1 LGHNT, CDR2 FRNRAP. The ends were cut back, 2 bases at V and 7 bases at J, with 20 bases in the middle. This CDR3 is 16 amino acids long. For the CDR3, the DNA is TGTGCTAGTGGTTTGTACCCGGGGTTAGATCCCTTTGGCTACACCTTC. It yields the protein CASGLYPGLDPFGYTF.